This passage covers 10 T cell receptor beta chains from one sample sequenced in a study of blood T cell repertoires in COVID-19. The data were produced by immunoSEQ multiplex PCR, yet TCRdb's version contains in-frame clones alone and is incomplete. Counted here are over 200,000 clones, 88% occurring once; the ten biggest clones make up more than 0.95%. Sequencing input: peripheral blood. These receptors all come from a woman aged 40-49 years who had recovered from COVID-19.

The chain is built from TRBV29-1 and TRBJ1-2, with TRBD1 matching over 7 bases. The CDR3 runs 16 residues. Per the germline V gene, CDR1 is SQVTM and CDR2 is ANQGSEA. Trimming cost V 7 bases and J 0 bases; bases outside gene matches: 14. CDR3 sequence (DNA): TGCAGCGCCTGGGTAACAGGGGCCGACTCTAACTATGGCTACACCTTC. Translated: CSAWVTGADSNYGYTF.

This rearrangement joins TRBV9 to TRBJ1-1, with D tentatively TRBD1 (6 bases). Germline CDR1 reads SGDLS; CDR2 reads YYNGEE. V was shortened by 4 bases and J by 9 bases, with 13 bases between the two germline ends. This CDR3 spans 12 amino acids. The CDR3 region has the DNA TGTGCCAGCAGCCCCCGAGGGACAAAAGCTTTCTTT. This encodes CASSPRGTKAFF.

The chain couples TRBV18 to TRBJ1-1; perhaps TRBD1 as D (5 bases). The CDR3 runs to 14 residues. Germline values: CDR1 KGHSH, CDR2 LQKENI. The V and J ends lost 8 bases and 4 bases respectively, with 17 bases between them. The CDR3 DNA is TGTGCCAGCCTCCCGTCGGGGGGGGTCACTGAAGCTTTCTTT. Its protein is CASLPSGGVTEAFF.

The chain couples TRBV3-1 (or the pseudogene TRBV3-2) to TRBJ2-5, with TRBD1 matching 7 bases. V was pared by 4 bases and J by 1 base, with 15 bases of the junction left unmatched. The germline V gene has CDR1 LGHDT and CDR2 YNNKEL (reference sequence). This CDR3 spans 18 amino acids. The chain's CDR3 is CASSPTDPVRGPQETQYF. CDR3 coding DNA: TGTGCCAGCAGCCCAACAGACCCAGTAAGGGGGCCCCAAGAGACCCAGTACTTC.

The J gene is TRBJ1-3, the V gene TRBV4-3; no definite D call. The CDR3 contains 17 residues. Per germline, CDR1 LGHNA and CDR2 YSLEER. The V end was cut by 1 base, the J end by 0 bases, with 13 bases between. The CDR3 is CASSQGSASASGNTIYF. The CDR3, as DNA: TGCGCCAGCAGCCAAGGTTCGGCGAGCGCCTCTGGAAACACCATATATTTT.

This chain joins TRBV19 and TRBJ1-4, with 9 bases fitting TRBD1. CDR1 is LNHDA and CDR2 is SQIVND in the germline V gene (reference sequence). J lost 7 bases, V lost 5 bases, and 5 bases had no gene match. The CDR3 totals 14 residues. In nucleotides, the CDR3 is TGTGCCAGTAGTTCGACAGGGGGTGTTGAAAAACTGTTTTTT. Translation gives CASSSTGGVEKLFF. Variable domain in full (rest from reference TRBV19 and TRBJ1-4): DGGITQSPKYLFRKEGQNVTLSCEQNLNHDAMYWYRQDPGQGLRLIYYSQIVNDFQKGDIAEGYSVSREKKESFPLTVTSAQKNPTAFYLCASSSTGGVEKLFFGSGTQLSVL.

The chain uses TRBV19 and TRBJ1-2, with D hard to call. The CDR3 runs 16 residues. The V and J ends lost 6 bases and 4 bases respectively, with 21 bases between them. Germline V lookup: CDR1 LNHDA, CDR2 SQIVND (reference sequence). The DNA of the CDR3 is TGTGCCAGTAGCCCTCGGCCCCGGTTGAACAGCTATGGCTACACCTTC. Amino acids: CASSPRPRLNSYGYTF. The variable domain in full, completed from reference TRBV19 and TRBJ1-2, reads DGGITQSPKYLFRKEGQNVTLSCEQNLNHDAMYWYRQDPGQGLRLIYYSQIVNDFQKGDIAEGYSVSREKKESFPLTVTSAQKNPTAFYLCASSPRPRLNSYGYTFGSGTRLTVV.

The genes are TRBV24-1 and TRBJ1-2, with D unresolved. Germline CDR1 and CDR2: KGHDR and SFDVKD. This CDR3 has 17 amino acids. V shed 8 bases and J shed 5 bases, with 26 bases lying between them. The chain's CDR3 is CATNRGREIGFPYGYTF. In nucleotides, the CDR3 is TGTGCCACCAACCGCGGGCGGGAGATAGGTTTCCCTTATGGCTACACCTTC.

The chain is built from TRBV19 and TRBJ1-2; no clear D gene. The CDR3 totals 15 residues. Germline assignment: CDR1 LNHDA and CDR2 SQIVND (reference sequence). Trimming removed 0 bases at V and 4 bases at J, with 12 bases between. CDR3 amino acids: CASSIERSSLYGYTF. CDR3 sequence (DNA): TGTGCCAGTAGTATAGAACGGTCATCCCTCTATGGCTACACCTTC.

This sequence joins TRBV14 and TRBJ2-1, with 8 positions matching TRBD2. The CDR3 sequence is 16 residues long. Germline V gene sequence: CDR1 SGHDN, CDR2 FVKESK. V lost 4 bases, J lost 1 base, and 6 bases stayed unmatched. Here the CDR3 DNA reads TGTGCCAGCAGCCCCCTGGCGGGAGGTTCCTACAATGAGCAGTTCTTC. It yields the protein CASSPLAGGSYNEQFF.